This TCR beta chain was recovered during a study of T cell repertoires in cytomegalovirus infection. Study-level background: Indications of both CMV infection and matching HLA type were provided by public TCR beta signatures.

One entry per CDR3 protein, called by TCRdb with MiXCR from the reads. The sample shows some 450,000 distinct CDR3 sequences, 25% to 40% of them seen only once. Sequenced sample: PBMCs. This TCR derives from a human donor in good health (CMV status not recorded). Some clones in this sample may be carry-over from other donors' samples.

CDR3 in amino acids: CASAASGVSPLHF. CDR3 sequence (DNA): TGTGCCAGCGCCGCTTCGGGGGTCTCACCCCTCCACTTT. The genes are TRBV27 and TRBJ1-6; tentative D call: TRBD1 (5 bases). CDR3 length equals 13 residues. V was shortened by 8 bases and J by 10 bases, with 15 bases between the two germline ends. The germline CDR1 and CDR2 sequences are MNHEY and SMNVEV (reference sequence).